This TCR beta chain was observed in a study of blood T cell repertoires in COVID-19. Study at large: Whether acute or convalescent, the COVID-19 samples came from the United States, Italy and Spain. PBMCs, B-cell-depleted T cells, or T cells provided the cDNA or gDNA that made up the material.

Some clones are missing from TCRdb's copy, which holds only in-frame ones; the method was immunoSEQ multiplex PCR. The sample lists 30,000 to 45,000 clones, around 85% occurring once. The germline V gene has CDR1 LGHDT and CDR2 YNNKEL (reference sequence). V lost 3 bases, J lost 4 bases, and 2 bases stayed unmatched. CDR3 length equals 13 residues. This chain connects TRBV3-1 (or the pseudogene TRBV3-2) to TRBJ1-1, with 7 bases lining up with TRBD1. The origin of this receptor is a man at least 80 years old with active or convalescent COVID-19. What was sequenced was peripheral blood. The DNA of the CDR3 is TGTGCCAGCAGCCACAGGGGGAGCACTGAAGCTTTCTTT. As protein: CASSHRGSTEAFF.